This T cell receptor (beta chain) was recorded in a study of monozygotic twins with inflammatory bowel disease. Germline V gene sequence: CDR1 SGHRS, CDR2 YFSETQ. The CDR3 loop spans 16 amino acids. Study outcomes and limitations: T cell subtypes that differed could not be told apart.

TCRdb processed the 5' RACE reads again and assigns one entry to each CDR3 protein, with no DNA. The data show about 150,000 distinct CDR3 sequences, and the top ten clones hold around 1.2%. Notes on this clonotype: Its antigen is currently unknown.

This rearrangement joins TRBV5-1 to TRBJ2-1. Sample: blood. This TCR was sampled from a human donor with ulcerative colitis or Crohn's disease, or a healthy co-twin of an affected twin (not recorded which). The CDR3 region is CASSLGLYPSYNEQFF. The whole variable domain, remainder taken from reference TRBV5-1 and TRBJ2-1, is KAGVTQTPRYLIKTRGQQVTLSCSPISGHRSVSWYQQTPGQGLQFLFEYFSETQRNKGNFPGRFSGRQFSNSRSEMNVSTLELGDSALYLCASSLGLYPSYNEQFFGPGTRLTVL.